This is a list of T cell receptor beta chains from one sample in a study of blood T cell repertoires in COVID-19. Profiling relied on immunoSEQ multiplex PCR, and the TCRdb table lists in-frame clones only, not all of them. Here the sample spans about 110,000 clones, less than 75% being singletons. Sequencing input: peripheral blood. These receptors came from a middle-aged woman with acute or convalescent COVID-19. Each CDR3 is given with its conserved first and last residue. The D gene is left open where the match is weak. Not every row has a clone size; where given, it reads once, few, many or a size class.

len	abundance	j_gene	d_gene	v_gene	CDR3nt	CDR3aa
15	few	TRBJ1-6	TRBD1	TRBV4-1	TGCGCCAGCAGCCAAGAGGGGACAGGGTATACACCCCTCCACTTT	CASSQEGTGYTPLHF
14	.	TRBJ2-7	.	TRBV10-3	TGTGCCATCAGTGATTTTTCCGGGGTGGGTGCGCAGTACTTC	CAISDFSGVGAQYF
13	few	TRBJ1-2	TRBD1	TRBV29-1	TGCAGCGTTGAAAGAGACAGGGGAAAAGGCTACACCTTC	CSVERDRGKGYTF
13	.	TRBJ1-5	TRBD1	TRBV7-9	TGTGCCAGCAGCTCCACAGGGGATCAGCCCCAGCATTTT	CASSSTGDQPQHF
15	once	TRBJ2-5	TRBD2	TRBV2	TGTGCCAGCAGGAGGACTAGCGGGGCGCAAGAGACCCAGTACTTC	CASRRTSGAQETQYF
16	.	TRBJ2-3	TRBD2	TRBV27	TGTGCCAGCAGTTTATCGGGACTAGTGGGCACAGATACGCAGTATTTT	CASSLSGLVGTDTQYF
14	.	TRBJ1-5	.	TRBV2	TGTGCCAGCAGTGAAGCGTGGGGAGAACAGCCCCAGCATTTT	CASSEAWGEQPQHF
15	.	TRBJ1-4	TRBD1	TRBV5-1	TGCGCCAGCAGCGAACAACAGGGGGTGGATGAAAAACTGTTTTTT	CASSEQQGVDEKLFF
15	.	TRBJ2-2	TRBD1	TRBV2	TGTGCCAGCAGACCGGGACAGGGGTTCGCCGGGGAGCTGTTTTTT	CASRPGQGFAGELFF
15	few	TRBJ1-6	TRBD1	TRBV6-5	TGTGCCAGCAGTTACTCGGGACAGGGGAACTCACCCCTCCACTTT	CASSYSGQGNSPLHF
14	.	TRBJ2-3	TRBD1	TRBV20-1	TGCAGTGCTAGTCTGGGACAGATCACAGATACGCAGTATTTT	CSASLGQITDTQYF
12	.	TRBJ1-1	TRBD1	TRBV2	TGTGCCAGCAGTTTTACAGGGGGCGAAGCTTTCTTT	CASSFTGGEAFF
12	few	TRBJ2-1	.	TRBV3-1/TRBV3-2	TGTGCCAGCAGCCAAGCCGACACAGGGCAGTTCTTC	CASSQADTGQFF
18	few	TRBJ2-7	TRBD1	TRBV28	TGTGCCAGCAGTTTGCCACACTACAGGGGAAGGGCCTCCTACGAGCAGTACTTC	CASSLPHYRGRASYEQYF
17	.	TRBJ2-3	TRBD2	TRBV10-3	TGTGCCATCAGTGAGTCGACGGGGGGATCCTCCACCTATACGCAGTATTTT	CAISESTGGSSTYTQYF
15	.	TRBJ1-2	.	TRBV6-1	TGTGCCAGCAGTGAAGCCGGACCGGGACTCTATGGCTACACCTTC	CASSEAGPGLYGYTF
15	once	TRBJ1-2	TRBD1	TRBV28	TGTGCCAGCAGTTCCCCGGGACAGGGTACCCATGGCTACACCTTC	CASSSPGQGTHGYTF
15	.	TRBJ2-7	.	TRBV7-2	TGTGCCAGCAGCTCATATAGGGGACTCTCCTACGAGCAGTACTTC	CASSSYRGLSYEQYF
12	once	TRBJ2-7	.	TRBV10-3	TGTGCCATCAGTGAGTCTCCAGGGCAGCAGTACTTC	CAISESPGQQYF
16	few	TRBJ1-6	.	TRBV28	TGTGCCAGCAGCCCACTAGGGGGTGGTAGAAATTCACCCCTCCACTTT	CASSPLGGGRNSPLHF
10	.	TRBJ1-4	.	TRBV2	TGTGCCAGCAGGGGGGCGAAACTGTTTTTT	CASRGAKLFF
14	.	TRBJ1-3	.	TRBV7-9	TGTGCCAGCAGCTCCTCAGGAGGGGGAAACACCATATATTTT	CASSSSGGGNTIYF
19	few	TRBJ2-1	.	TRBV21-1	TGTGCCAGCAGCAAAGGCTTGAGGGGGACAGGGCGCTCCTACAATGAGCAGTTCTTC	CASSKGLRGTGRSYNEQFF
13	.	TRBJ2-1	TRBD2	TRBV7-8	TGTGCCAGCAGCCTCGGGAGGTCTAATGAGCAGTTCTTC	CASSLGRSNEQFF
15	.	TRBJ2-7	.	TRBV7-9	TGTGCCAGCAGCCGAGACGGGGTGAGCTCCTACGAGCAGTACTTC	CASSRDGVSSYEQYF
15	.	TRBJ2-2	TRBD2	TRBV11-3	TGTGCCAGCAGGGTCGGGGGGGCGAACACCGGGGAGCTGTTTTTT	CASRVGGANTGELFF
13	.	TRBJ1-1	.	TRBV14	TGTGCCAGCAGCCAAATGGCCGGGACTGAAGCTTTCTTT	CASSQMAGTEAFF
20	.	TRBJ1-2	TRBD1	TRBV5-1	TGCGCCAGCAGCCCCGGTTCCGGGACAGGCGGTTTTTTGGCTAACTATGGCTACACCTTC	CASSPGSGTGGFLANYGYTF
15	.	TRBJ2-2	.	TRBV12-5	TGTGCTAGTGGTTTGGTACAGGTTTCATCCGGGGAGCTGTTTTTT	CASGLVQVSSGELFF
15	few	TRBJ1-5	TRBD1	TRBV28	TGTGCCAGCCAAGCAGGGGGAAGGGGCAATCAGCCCCAGCATTTT	CASQAGGRGNQPQHF
13	.	TRBJ2-2	.	TRBV11-1	TGTGCCAGCAGCTTCGTTAACACCGGGGAGCTGTTTTTT	CASSFVNTGELFF
14	.	TRBJ1-1	.	TRBV27	TGTGCCAGCAGTTTATCGAGGGTGAACACTGAAGCTTTCTTT	CASSLSRVNTEAFF
18	once	TRBJ2-6	TRBD1	TRBV7-8	TGTGCCAGCAGCCTCTACGGACAGGGAGGCTCTGGGGCCAACGTCCTGACTTTC	CASSLYGQGGSGANVLTF
16	.	TRBJ1-1	TRBD1	TRBV4-2	TGTGCCAGCAGCCAAGATTTTGCAGGGGGAAACGCTGAAGCTTTCTTT	CASSQDFAGGNAEAFF
14	few	TRBJ1-6	.	TRBV6-1	TGTGCCAGCAGTGAACCAGGGAATAATTCACCCCTCCACTTT	CASSEPGNNSPLHF
14	.	TRBJ2-5	TRBD2	TRBV4-1	TGCGCCAGCAGGGGCGGGGGAATCCGAGAGACCCAGTACTTC	CASRGGGIRETQYF
16	once	TRBJ2-1	TRBD2	TRBV3-1/TRBV3-2	TGTGCCAGCAGACCCACGCCGGGACTAGGAGGATATGAGCAGTTCTTC	CASRPTPGLGGYEQFF
18	.	TRBJ2-5	TRBD1	TRBV5-6	TGTGCCAGCAGTTCTTCCTCCGGGACAGTGGTAGCACAAGAGACCCAGTACTTC	CASSSSSGTVVAQETQYF
13	few	TRBJ1-3	TRBD1	TRBV19	TGTGCCAGTAACCGGGACAGGGGGGACACCATATATTTT	CASNRDRGDTIYF
15	few	TRBJ1-6	TRBD1	TRBV5-1	TGCGCCAGCAGAATAATGGACAGGGACGCTTCACCCCTCCACTTT	CASRIMDRDASPLHF
16	many	TRBJ2-6	.	TRBV9	TGTGCCAGCAGCGTAGGGGACAATGCTGGGGCCAACGTCCTGACTTTC	CASSVGDNAGANVLTF
10	.	TRBJ2-7	.	TRBV7-8	TGTGCCGTGGGACTCTACGAGCAGTACTTC	CAVGLYEQYF
13	few	TRBJ2-5	.	TRBV11-2	TGTGCCAGCAGCTCCCTAGCGCAAGAGACCCAGTACTTC	CASSSLAQETQYF
17	many	TRBJ2-1	TRBD2	TRBV5-1	TGCGCCAGCAGCTTGGTTGCGGGGGAGAGCTCCTACAATGAGCAGTTCTTC	CASSLVAGESSYNEQFF
12	.	TRBJ1-2	.	TRBV7-9	TGTGCCAGCACGGCTAATGACTATGGCTACACCTTC	CASTANDYGYTF
17	.	TRBJ2-6	TRBD1	TRBV9	TGTGCCAGCAGCGTGGGACAGATTATTTCTGGGGCCAACGTCCTGACTTTC	CASSVGQIISGANVLTF
17	.	TRBJ1-5	.	TRBV19	TGTGCCAGTAGTGGGATAGGGGGGGCGAGTAACAATCAGCCCCAGCATTTT	CASSGIGGASNNQPQHF
16	.	TRBJ2-7	TRBD2	TRBV5-4	TGTGCCAGCAGCTTGGGGACTAGCGGGGGGGCCTACGAGCAGTACTTC	CASSLGTSGGAYEQYF
17	.	TRBJ1-4	TRBD1	TRBV3-1/TRBV3-2	TGTGCCAGCAGCCAGGCCGGGACAGGGGCCGTTAATGAAAAACTGTTTTTT	CASSQAGTGAVNEKLFF
14	many	TRBJ2-1	.	TRBV3-1/TRBV3-2	TGTGCCAGCAGCCAAAGCCTAGCCAACAATGAGCAGTTCTTC	CASSQSLANNEQFF
15	.	TRBJ1-4	TRBD1	TRBV5-1	TGCGCCAGTACGCCCACCGGGACAGGGACTGAAAAACTGTTTTTT	CASTPTGTGTEKLFF